Only one count was recorded for the clone carrying this TCR beta chain. Trimming took off 5 bases at V and 0 bases at J, with 17 bases between the two ends. This CDR3 contains 16 residues. Germline V gene data show CDR1 as MNHEY and CDR2 as SMNVEV (reference sequence). In the authors' methods: It was from reference gene primer amplification that nucleated cell counts were estimated. The repertoire was sequenced with immunoSEQ multiplex PCR; TCRdb's copy has only in-frame clones and lacks some. That table gives V, J and clone size, and the DNA gave D and trimming. This sample has about 160,000 clones; 80% to 90% occur once, and the top ten carry roughly an eighth. The sample originates from a study of blood T cell repertoires in COVID-19. Seattle's enrolled individuals joined amid active infection and were then monitored longitudinally.

V is TRBV27 and J is TRBJ2-7, with TRBD1 as a possible D gene (5 bases). The sequencing input was peripheral blood. The TCR originated in a man in his late teens or twenties with COVID-19, enrolled during active disease. The CDR3 DNA follows: TGTGCCAGCAGTCTCTCATACCAGACAGCCTCCTACGAGCAGTACTTC. It codes for CASSLSYQTASYEQYF.